This T cell receptor (beta chain) was sequenced during a study of sequential checkpoint blockade in melanoma. On the study more broadly: Matched biopsies came pretreatment and at week 13 for about 24 patients.

CDR1 is MNHGY and CDR2 is SAAAGT in the germline V gene. The CDR3 has 12 residues. Trimming cost V 6 bases and J 3 bases, with 9 bases left between them. Measured with immunoSEQ multiplex PCR; TCRdb has only the in-frame clones, and not every one. The sample includes under 6,000 clones, around 30% of them seen just once. This clone appeared a few times. Indicated treatment: randomized to nivolumab then ipilimumab (arm A) or the reverse (arm B). The sequences come from tumor tissue (inferred from file names), collected from a patient given nivolumab and ipilimumab in sequence. This chain uses TRBV6-8 with TRBJ2-7; the D is unclear. The receptor comes from a human donor with melanoma. The CDR3, as DNA: TGTGCCAGCAGCGCCCGCTTCTACGAGCAGTACTTC. It codes for CASSARFYEQYF.